This entry lists 32 T cell receptor beta chains sequenced from one sample in a study of Graves' ophthalmopathy and Graves' hyperthyroidism. CDR3 regions of TCR beta were amplified from RNA transcripts. Investigators did first-round RT-PCR with HTBI primers, then second-round multiplex PCR. TCRdb redid the calling of the multiplex PCR reads with MiXCR, one entry per CDR3 protein. The sample contains over 450,000 distinct CDR3 sequences, approximately 15% of which appear only once. Sequences were obtained from blood. Source of these receptors: a woman aged 30 to 39 with Graves' ophthalmopathy.

The sample holds many counts of this clonotype. The chain links TRBV6-5 to TRBJ1-2; D is unresolved. V gave up 2 bases and J gave up 4 bases, with 11 bases separating them. In germline, CDR1 is MNHEY, CDR2 SVGAGI. CDR3 length: 14 residues. CDR3 sequence reads: CASSYGREGYGYTF. The CDR3, as DNA: TGTGCCAGCAGTTACGGTCGGGAGGGCTATGGCTACACCTTC.

This clonotype was seen only a few times. One end of the junction varies from germline; a read error may be responsible. V and J are TRBV5-1 and TRBJ2-2, with TRBD2 matching 9 bases. From germline, CDR1 is SGHRS and CDR2 YFSETQ. The CDR3 length is 16 residues. The CDR3 bases are TGCGCCAGCAGCTTGGTTAGCGGGAGCTACGTCGGGGATCTGTTTTTT. Protein sequence: CASSLVSGSYVGDLFF.

At least ten counts were recorded for this clonotype. The chain couples TRBV20-1 to TRBJ1-6, with 8 bases that match TRBD1. Trimming at V came to 7 bases and at J to 7 bases, leaving 24 bases not matched to a gene. CDR1 is DFQATT and CDR2 is SNEGSKA in the germline V gene (reference sequence). The CDR3 has 19 residues. Written as DNA, the CDR3 is TGCAGTGTCACGACGGACCCCATACGACCGACAGGGGTAAATTCACCCCTCCACTTT. Protein: CSVTTDPIRPTGVNSPLHF.

With regard to this clonotype: A much bigger clone sits one base away, suggesting this may be a read error. J is TRBJ2-7 and V is TRBV5-1; the match to TRBD1 covers 7 bases. The DNA end is more similar to TRBJ2-1, so the J call may be wrong. The CDR3 is 13 amino acids. The germline V gene encodes CDR1 SGHRS and CDR2 YFSETQ. The CDR3 DNA follows: TGCGCCAGCAGCGACGACAGGGCCTACGAGCAGTTCTTC. This translates into CASSDDRAYEQFF.

The CDR3 coding sequence is TGTGCCAGCAGCCAAATGGCGGGAGGTGCCAAAAACATTCAGTACTTC. Amino acids: CASSQMAGGAKNIQYF. This chain uses TRBV3-1 with TRBJ2-4; TRBD2 matches at 8 bases. Germline loops: CDR1 LGHDT, CDR2 YNNKEL (reference sequence). This CDR3 has 16 residues. Germline trimming cut 2 bases from V and 1 base from J; bases unmatched to any gene: 4.

This clonotype was detected many times. The chain joins TRBV5-4 to TRBJ2-7, with D maybe TRBD2 (6 bases). CDR3 length: 13 amino acids. The ends were cut back, 2 bases at V and 4 bases at J, with 10 bases in the middle. Per germline, CDR1 SGHNT and CDR2 YYREEE (reference sequence). CDR3 in amino acids: CASSFKAGYEQYF. CDR3 nucleotides: TGTGCCAGCAGCTTCAAGGCGGGGTACGAGCAGTACTTC. Together with reference TRBV5-4 and TRBJ2-7, the CDR3 gives the full variable domain: ETGVTQSPTHLIKTRGQQVTLRCSSQSGHNTVSWYQQALGQGPQFIFQYYREEENGRGNFPPRFSGLQFPNYSSELNVNALELDDSALYLCASSFKAGYEQYFGPGTRLTVT.

The table lists this clonotype with many counts. The chain couples TRBV9 to TRBJ1-2; 11 bases align to TRBD1. This CDR3 contains 16 residues. Per the germline V gene, CDR1 is SGDLS and CDR2 is YYNGEE. The V segment lost 3 bases and the J segment 3 bases; nucleotides outside the gene matches: 7. The CDR3 DNA reads TGTGCCAGCAGCGGGGACGGACAGGGGGCCGACTATGGCTACACCTTC. This translates into CASSGDGQGADYGYTF.

Ten or more counts support this clonotype. The rearrangement joins TRBV28 to TRBJ2-7; D gene ambiguous. Trimming left V 2 bases short and J 0 bases short, with 8 bases between. Germline V gives CDR1 MDHEN, CDR2 SYDVKM. CDR3 size: 14 residues. CDR3 nucleotides: TGTGCCAGCAGTTTAACGTCGAGCTCCTACGAGCAGTACTTC. Its protein product is CASSLTSSSYEQYF.

This clonotype was seen at least ten times. The rearrangement links TRBV6-1 to TRBJ1-5; unclear D gene. Germline V gene lookup returns CDR1 MNHNS and CDR2 SASEGT. Trimming cost V 7 bases and J 7 bases, with 20 bases left between them. The CDR3 totals 15 residues. The CDR3 coding sequence is TGTGCCAGCACTCCCGGGTCGTATACCCCCCAGCCCCAGCATTTT. Translated: CASTPGSYTPQPQHF.

This clonotype was found many times. The chain combines TRBV2 with TRBJ2-7, with 8 bases aligning to TRBD1. CDR3 length equals 13 residues. V lost 5 bases to trimming and J lost 3 bases; unmatched junction nucleotides: 3. The V gene's germline CDR1 is SNHLY and CDR2 FYNNEI. CDR3 residues: CASSTTGDYEQYF. In DNA, the CDR3 is TGTGCCAGCAGTACGACAGGGGACTACGAGCAGTACTTC.

This clonotype has at least ten counts. The chain links TRBV28 to TRBJ1-6, with no clear D. There are 15 residues in the CDR3. V dropped 3 bases and J dropped 10 bases, with 16 bases sitting between them. In germline, CDR1 is MDHEN, CDR2 SYDVKM. The CDR3 DNA follows: TGTGCCAGCAGTTTGGGGAGGCCATTGGGGTCACCCCTCCACTTT. Translation: CASSLGRPLGSPLHF.

This clonotype was seen a handful of times. This may be a read error: a much more frequent sequence differs by one nucleotide. The rearrangement uses TRBV20-1 and TRBJ1-6, with D unresolved. From germline, CDR1 is DFQATT and CDR2 SNEGSKA (reference sequence). CDR3 length equals 16 residues. The CDR3 region is CSARAGASSYNSHLHF. In nucleotides, the CDR3 is TGCAGTGCTAGAGCCGGAGCTAGCTCCTATAATTCACACCTCCACTTT.

The genes are TRBV6-2 or TRBV6-3 and TRBJ2-7; 10 bases align to TRBD2. Germline lookup yields CDR1 MNHEY and CDR2 SVGEGT. CDR3 length equals 14 residues. The J segment lost 6 bases and the V segment lost 2 bases, leaving 4 bases of the junction unmatched. As DNA, the CDR3 is TGTGCCAGCAGTTACGTAGCGGGGGGCGCCGAGCAGTACTTC. It yields the protein CASSYVAGGAEQYF.

This clonotype was observed at least ten times. The CDR3 DNA reads TGTGCCAGCAGTTACAGGGTGGGGAACACTGAAGCTTTCTTT. This gives the protein CASSYRVGNTEAFF. The J gene is TRBJ1-1, the V gene TRBV6-5; D remains ambiguous. Trimming pared 2 bases from V and 1 base from J, leaving 8 bases between. The CDR3 spans 14 residues. Germline CDR1 MNHEY, CDR2 SVGAGI.

This clonotype was detected many times. V is TRBV28 and J is TRBJ2-7; weak D call: TRBD2 (6 bases). V was cut by 5 bases and J by 0 bases, with 11 bases left in between. The germline gives CDR1 MDHEN, CDR2 SYDVKM. The CDR3 spans 14 residues. DNA for the CDR3: TGTGCCAGCAGTCGGGACGGGAGCTCCTACGAGCAGTACTTC. It translates to CASSRDGSSYEQYF.

The chain joins TRBV30 to TRBJ1-5, with D unresolved. This CDR3 spans 14 amino acids. Trimming removed 0 bases at V and 7 bases at J, with 13 bases between. Per germline, CDR1 GTSNPN and CDR2 SVGIG (reference sequence). The CDR3 region has the DNA TGTGCCTGGAGTGTATCGGGTTTCGGCCAGCCCCAGCATTTT. Translating it yields CAWSVSGFGQPQHF.

In this sample, this clonotype turned up many times. V is TRBV27 and J is TRBJ1-2; 7 bases line up with TRBD1. Germline CDR1 MNHEY, CDR2 SMNVEV (reference sequence). V lost 5 bases, J lost 8 bases, and 8 bases stayed unmatched. The CDR3 runs 13 residues. The CDR3 DNA is TGTGCCAGCAGTACCAGGACAGGAGGAGGCTACACCTTC. This translates into CASSTRTGGGYTF.

This chain joins TRBV29-1 and TRBJ2-5, with TRBD2 matching 10 bases. The V gene's germline CDR1 is SQVTM and CDR2 ANQGSEA. The V and J ends lost 3 bases and 1 base, in that order; junction bases with no gene match: 5. The CDR3 runs 15 residues. The chain's CDR3 is CSVEPSGGLQETQYF. The CDR3 region has the DNA TGCAGCGTTGAGCCTAGCGGGGGCCTCCAAGAGACCCAGTACTTC. The full variable domain, rest sourced from reference TRBV29-1 and TRBJ2-5, is SAVISQKPSRDICQRGTSLTIQCQVDSQVTMMFWYRQQPGQSLTLIATANQGSEATYESGFVIDKFPISRPNLTFSTLTVSNMSPEDSSIYLCSVEPSGGLQETQYFGPGTRLLVL.

CDR3 protein: CASTWQINTEAFF. The CDR3 bases are TGTGCCAGTACTTGGCAGATTAACACTGAAGCTTTCTTT. V is TRBV19 and J is TRBJ1-1; D is unclear. V was trimmed by 7 bases and J by 2 bases, leaving 11 bases between them. The CDR3 spans 13 residues. Germline V gene lookup returns CDR1 LNHDA and CDR2 SQIVND (reference sequence).

This clonotype was detected many times. The V call is TRBV12-3 or TRBV12-4, the J call TRBJ2-2, with TRBD2 matching over 11 bases. V lost 6 bases, J lost 5 bases, and 8 bases stayed unmatched. CDR3 size: 16 residues. The CDR3 nucleotides read TGTGCCAGCAGCCCTAGCGGGAGGCCGGGGACCGGGGAGCTGTTTTTT. Amino acid sequence: CASSPSGRPGTGELFF.

This chain joins TRBV30 and TRBJ1-3; tentatively, D is TRBD1 (5 bases). V was pared by 5 bases and J by 12 bases, with 14 bases between. The length of the CDR3 is 11 residues. CDR1 and CDR2 from the germline V gene are GTSNPN and SVGIG (reference sequence). CDR3 sequence (DNA): TGTGCCTGGGACAGCCGAGACATCATATATTTT. Encoded protein: CAWDSRDIIYF.

The chain recombines TRBV14 with TRBJ2-1, with D perhaps being TRBD1 or TRBD2 (7 bases each). The germline CDR1 and CDR2 sequences are SGHDN and FVKESK. The CDR3 is 20 residues long. The germline V and J ends were trimmed by 4 bases and 6 bases, with 31 bases remaining between them. CDR3 sequence (DNA): TGTGCCAGCAGCCCGTGGGGCCCAGGGGGACGACTAGCCCCCAGCAATGAGCAGTTCTTC. Translating gives CASSPWGPGGRLAPSNEQFF.

The chain carries TRBV19 and TRBJ1-1; unclear D gene. V was shortened by 7 bases and J by 2 bases, with 14 bases between the two germline ends. Germline V lookup: CDR1 LNHDA, CDR2 SQIVND (reference sequence). This CDR3 comprises 14 residues. CDR3 in amino acids: CASKEPKFNTEAFF. The CDR3 DNA reads as TGTGCCAGTAAGGAGCCCAAATTCAACACTGAAGCTTTCTTT.

This clonotype was observed many times. The chain links TRBV7-9 to TRBJ1-1; possible D gene TRBD1, 5 bases. The V gene lost 3 bases and the J gene lost 7 bases, with 15 bases spanning the gap. This CDR3 comprises 14 residues. In germline, CDR1 is SEHNR, CDR2 FQNEAQ (reference sequence). CDR3 DNA: TGTGCCAGCAGCTTCAGGGATTTGAGGAATGAAGCTTTCTTT. Encoded protein: CASSFRDLRNEAFF.

The J gene is TRBJ2-2, the V gene TRBV18; D unresolved. This CDR3 spans 16 amino acids. Germline CDR1 KGHSH, CDR2 LQKENI. V was trimmed by 2 bases and J by 1 base, leaving 11 bases between them. CDR3 in amino acids: CASSPVIQQNTGELFF. The CDR3 DNA follows: TGTGCCAGCTCACCAGTTATCCAACAGAACACCGGGGAGCTGTTTTTT.

This clonotype was recorded a few times. The chain joins TRBV18 to TRBJ1-1; weak D call: TRBD1 (5 bases). From germline, CDR1 is KGHSH and CDR2 LQKENI. The CDR3 has 15 amino acids. Trimming took off 2 bases at V and 5 bases at J, with 15 bases between the two ends. CDR3 protein: CASSPVDSVPTEAFF. CDR3 sequence (DNA): TGTGCCAGCTCACCAGTCGACAGCGTGCCGACTGAAGCTTTCTTT.

This clonotype was counted at least ten times. V usage is TRBV20-1 and J usage is TRBJ1-1; 8 positions match TRBD1. Germline CDR1 DFQATT, CDR2 SNEGSKA (reference sequence). The CDR3 spans 12 residues. CDR3 DNA: TGCAGGGCTGGACAGGGAGGGACTGAAGCTTTCTTT. Encoded protein: CRAGQGGTEAFF.

The rearrangement uses TRBV6-1 and TRBJ1-2, with 11 bases that match TRBD1. The CDR3 runs 14 residues. Per germline, CDR1 MNHNS and CDR2 SASEGT. The V gene end was trimmed by 6 bases and the J gene end by 8 bases; junction bases not matched to a gene: 8. CDR3 bases: TGTGCCAGCAGCCAGAGGACAGGGGGCATGGGCTACACCTTC. Protein: CASSQRTGGMGYTF.

This clonotype was recorded at least ten times. The chain carries TRBV6-5 and TRBJ2-2; perhaps D is TRBD1 or TRBD2 (5 bases each). V was clipped by 5 bases and J by 5 bases, with 15 bases between them. Germline-derived CDR1 and CDR2 are MNHEY and SVGAGI. The CDR3 contains 15 residues. CDR3 amino acids: CASSLLGRRTGELFF. The DNA of the CDR3 is TGTGCCAGCAGTCTACTGGGACGGCGAACCGGGGAGCTGTTTTTT.

This clonotype was picked up many times. The chain recombines TRBV6-5 with TRBJ1-2, with D hard to call. The length of the CDR3 is 13 residues. Germline loops: CDR1 MNHEY, CDR2 SVGAGI. Trimming left V 0 bases short and J 7 bases short, with 9 bases between. CDR3 nucleotides: TGTGCCAGCAGTTACTCCCAGGCGTCTGGCTACACCTTC. Translated: CASSYSQASGYTF.

This clonotype was picked up many times. This chain uses TRBV2 with TRBJ1-2; TRBD1 aligns across 9 bases. The CDR3 covers 16 residues. V lost 8 bases to trimming and J lost 7 bases; unmatched junction nucleotides: 17. CDR1 SNHLY and CDR2 FYNNEI come from the germline V gene. The CDR3 DNA follows: TGTGCCAGCCTCAAGTGGGGGACAGGGATAACTATTGGCTACACCTTC. Its protein product is CASLKWGTGITIGYTF. Looking up the rest from reference TRBV2 and TRBJ1-2 gives the full variable domain: EPEVTQTPSHQVTQMGQEVILRCVPISNHLYFYWYRQILGQKVEFLVSFYNNEISEKSEIFDDQFSVERPDGSNFTLKIRSTKLEDSAMYFCASLKWGTGITIGYTFGSGTRLTVV.

This clonotype was seen many times. This chain uses TRBV7-3 with TRBJ2-2; D is possibly TRBD2 (5 bases). The V gene's germline CDR1 is SGHTA and CDR2 FQGTGA. This CDR3 spans 14 amino acids. V was trimmed by 5 bases and J by 3 bases, leaving 10 bases between them. The CDR3 DNA reads as TGTGCCAGCAGCCCAACTAGGGACACCGGGGAGCTGTTTTTT. Amino acids: CASSPTRDTGELFF.